The TCR beta chain described here comes from a study of T cell changes during pregnancy in multiple sclerosis. Produced via immunoSEQ multiplex PCR; TCRdb's table is partial and in-frame only. The sample contains some 28,000 clones, approximately 94% of which appear only once. The CDR3 has 15 amino acids. Trimming stripped 3 bases from V and 2 bases from J, with 11 bases between. Germline V gene data show CDR1 as MNHNS and CDR2 as SASEGT. The sample consisted of CD4+ T cells from peripheral blood mononuclear cells, taken after pregnancy. This clonotype originated in a female donor with multiple sclerosis, enrolled in a pregnancy study. The chain is built from TRBV6-1 and TRBJ1-5, with TRBD1 as a possible D gene (5 bases). CDR3 nucleotides: TGTGCCAGCAGTGACCCGGGGGTGGGCAATCAGCCCCAGCATTTT. Translation gives CASSDPGVGNQPQHF.